This paragraph reports one TCR beta chain. The assay was immunoSEQ multiplex PCR, and TCRdb's table has in-frame clones only and misses some. The sample lists around 280,000 clones; about nine tenths were seen once. The data were obtained in a study of blood T cell repertoires in COVID-19. Trimming cost V 2 bases and J 3 bases, with 5 bases left between them. Looked up from germline, CDR1 is MNHEY and CDR2 is SVGAGI. The CDR3 length is 13 residues. The chain is built from TRBV6-5 and TRBJ1-5, with D unclear. The TCR originated in a woman in her 30s with COVID-19, enrolled during active disease. The source material was peripheral blood. CDR3 bases: TGTGCCAGCAGTTACGGGCCCAATCAGCCCCAGCATTTT. This gives the protein CASSYGPNQPQHF.